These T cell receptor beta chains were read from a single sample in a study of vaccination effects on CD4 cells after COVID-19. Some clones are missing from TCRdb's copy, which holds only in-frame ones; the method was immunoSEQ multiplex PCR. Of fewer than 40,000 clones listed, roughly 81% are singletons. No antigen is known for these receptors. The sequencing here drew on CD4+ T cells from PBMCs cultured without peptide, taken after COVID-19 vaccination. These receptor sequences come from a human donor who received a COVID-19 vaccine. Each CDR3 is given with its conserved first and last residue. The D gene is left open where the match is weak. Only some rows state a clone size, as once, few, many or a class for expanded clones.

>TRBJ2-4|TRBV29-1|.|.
TGCAGCGCCCGGTCAGGGGAGGGCAAAAACATTCAGTACTTC
CSARSGEGKNIQYF
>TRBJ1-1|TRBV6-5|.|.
TGTGCCAGCAGTTACCTGGCCAGAGTCTCCACTGAAGCTTTCTTT
CASSYLARVSTEAFF
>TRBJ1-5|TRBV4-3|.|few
TGCGCCAGCAGCCAAGACAGGCTTAGCAATCAGCCCCAGCATTTT
CASSQDRLSNQPQHF
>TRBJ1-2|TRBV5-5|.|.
TGTGCCAGCAGGAGGCGGGGGGCGGGCTATGGCTACACCTTC
CASRRRGAGYGYTF
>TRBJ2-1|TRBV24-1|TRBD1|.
TGTGCCACCAGTGATCCGCACGGGACAGGGGGGTATGAGCAGTTCTTC
CATSDPHGTGGYEQFF
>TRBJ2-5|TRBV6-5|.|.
TGTGCCAGCAGTTACTCGGGTCAGGGTCCAGAGACCCAGTACTTC
CASSYSGQGPETQYF
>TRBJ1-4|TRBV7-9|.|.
TGTGCCAGCAGCTTATCGGCGGCAACTAATGAAAAACTGTTTTTT
CASSLSAATNEKLFF
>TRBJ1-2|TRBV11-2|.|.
TGTGCCAGCAGCTTAGATCCGGGGGCTAACTATGGCTACACCTTC
CASSLDPGANYGYTF
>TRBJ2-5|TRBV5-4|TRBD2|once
TGTGCCAGCAGCTCCGGGACTAGGCAAGAGACCCAGTACTTC
CASSSGTRQETQYF
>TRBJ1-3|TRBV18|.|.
TGTGCCAGCTCACCCTTTGACACCAGCTCTGGAAACACCATATATTTT
CASSPFDTSSGNTIYF
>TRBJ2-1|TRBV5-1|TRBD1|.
TGCGCCAGCAGCTTGGGACAGGGCACCTACAATGAGCAGTTCTTC
CASSLGQGTYNEQFF
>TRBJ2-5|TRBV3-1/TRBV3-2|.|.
TGTGCCAGCAGCCAAGATGTAACGATGGAGACCCAGTACTTC
CASSQDVTMETQYF
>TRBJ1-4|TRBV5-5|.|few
TGTGCCAGCAGCTTGGGCGGGTTTAAGGAAAAACTGTTTTTT
CASSLGGFKEKLFF
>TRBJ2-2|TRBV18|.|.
TGTGCCAGCTCACCGGCCGGGAACACCGGGGAGCTGTTTTTT
CASSPAGNTGELFF
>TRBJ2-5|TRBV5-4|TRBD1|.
TGTGCCAGCAGGGACCGGACAGGGGGCGTAGAGACCCAGTACTTC
CASRDRTGGVETQYF
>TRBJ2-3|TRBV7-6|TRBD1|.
TGTGCCAGCAGCTCATCCGGGACAGAGACAGATACGCAGTATTTT
CASSSSGTETDTQYF
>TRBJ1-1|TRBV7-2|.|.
TGTGCCGGCAGACAGTCGGGAGCTTTCTTT
CAGRQSGAFF
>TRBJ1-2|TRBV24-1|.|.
TGTGCCACCCAGTCGGCAGCGGGCAACTATGGCTACACCTTC
CATQSAAGNYGYTF
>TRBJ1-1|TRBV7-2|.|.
TGTGCCATCGGGACGGGCGGGAGTTGGAGTACTGAAGCTTTCTTT
CAIGTGGSWSTEAFF
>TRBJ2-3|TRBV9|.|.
TGTGCCAGCAGCGCAAGGCCCTCAGGGTCGGATACGCAGTATTTT
CASSARPSGSDTQYF
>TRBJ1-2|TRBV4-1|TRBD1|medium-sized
TGCGCCAGCAGCCAAGTGGAGACAGGGGGATGGGGTGGCCGAGCTAACTATGGCTACACCTTC
CASSQVETGGWGGRANYGYTF
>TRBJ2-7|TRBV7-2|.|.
TGTGCCAGCAGCTTAGCGGGCGGCACCACCTACGAGCAGTACTTC
CASSLAGGTTYEQYF
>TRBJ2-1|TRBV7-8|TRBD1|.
TGTGCCAGCAGTCGGGACAGGGGGTACAATGAGCAGTTCTTC
CASSRDRGYNEQFF
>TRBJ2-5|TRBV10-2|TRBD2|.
TGCGCCAGCACCTCGTCGGGACTAGCGGGAGGGCATGAGACCCAGTACTTC
CASTSSGLAGGHETQYF
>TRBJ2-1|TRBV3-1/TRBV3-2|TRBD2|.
TGTGCCAGCAGCCCCGGGACTAGCGGGATGACCCTCTACAATGAGCAGTTCTTC
CASSPGTSGMTLYNEQFF
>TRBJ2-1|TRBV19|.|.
TGTGCCAGTAGTGGAGTAACTGAGCAGTTCTTC
CASSGVTEQFF
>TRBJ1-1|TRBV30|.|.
TGTGCCTGGATGGTCCGGGGGCGAGCCAAAGCTTTCTTT
CAWMVRGRAKAFF
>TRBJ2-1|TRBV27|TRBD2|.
TGTGCCAGCAGTTTATCGGCGACTAGCGGGGGCATTAGGGATGAGCAGTTCTTC
CASSLSATSGGIRDEQFF
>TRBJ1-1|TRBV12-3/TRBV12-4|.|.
TGTGCCAGCAGTTCACAGGGTTACACTGAAGCTTTCTTT
CASSSQGYTEAFF
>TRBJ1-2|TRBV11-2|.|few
TGTGCCAGCAGCCGTACCTTGGACAGTGCTGACTATGGCTACACCTTC
CASSRTLDSADYGYTF
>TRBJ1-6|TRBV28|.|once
TGTGCCAGCAGTCCTCAGGGGTTCTCCTATAATTCACCCCTCCACTTT
CASSPQGFSYNSPLHF
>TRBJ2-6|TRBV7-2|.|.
TGTGCCAGCAGCTTAGGCCCGAGCACTGGGGCCAACGTCCTGACTTTC
CASSLGPSTGANVLTF
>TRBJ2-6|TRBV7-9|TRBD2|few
TGTGCCACCACGGGAGGGGCTGGGGCCAACGTCCTGACTTTC
CATTGGAGANVLTF
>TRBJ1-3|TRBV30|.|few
TGTGCCTGGAGAAGGGTTGGAAACACCATATATTTT
CAWRRVGNTIYF
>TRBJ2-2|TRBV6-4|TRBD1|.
TGTGCCAGCAGACAGGGGGTGAGCACCGGGGAGCTGTTTTTT
CASRQGVSTGELFF
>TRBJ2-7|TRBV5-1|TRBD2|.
TGCGCCAGCAGTCATAGCGGGACGAGCTCCTACGAGCAGTACTTC
CASSHSGTSSYEQYF
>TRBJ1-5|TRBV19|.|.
TGTGCCAGCAGTGCGGGGGGCCGGGAGCCCCAGCATTTT
CASSAGGREPQHF
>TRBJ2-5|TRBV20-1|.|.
TGCAGTGCGGGTCCTCAAGAGACCCAGTACTTC
CSAGPQETQYF
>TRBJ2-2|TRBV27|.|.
TGTGCCAGCAGTTTAGGAACCGGGGAGCTGTTTTTT
CASSLGTGELFF
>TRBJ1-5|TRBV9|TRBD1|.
TGTGCCCCGGGGACAGGGAATCAGCCCCAGCATTTT
CAPGTGNQPQHF
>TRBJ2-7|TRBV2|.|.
TGTGCCAGCAGTCCAAGACTAGTGGGAGACTACGAGCAGTACTTC
CASSPRLVGDYEQYF
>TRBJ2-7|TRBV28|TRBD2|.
TGTGCCAGCAGTTATCCTAGCGGGAAAGGGCAGTACTTC
CASSYPSGKGQYF
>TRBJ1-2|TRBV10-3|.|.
TGTGCCATCAGTGAGTCAGGCCCCTACGATGGCTACACCTTC
CAISESGPYDGYTF
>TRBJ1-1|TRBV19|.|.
TGTGCCAGTATGGCGAGAGGGGGAAGGACTGAAGCTTTCTTT
CASMARGGRTEAFF
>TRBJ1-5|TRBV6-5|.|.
TGTGCCTGCGGGCCGGGGCAGCCCCAGCATTTT
CACGPGQPQHF
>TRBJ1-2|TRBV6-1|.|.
TGTGCCAGCAGTGAAGCGGTGGCCGAGTCCCACTATGGCTACACCTTC
CASSEAVAESHYGYTF
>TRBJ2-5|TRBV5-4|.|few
TGTGCCAGCAGCTTGATGGAGACCCAGTACTTC
CASSLMETQYF
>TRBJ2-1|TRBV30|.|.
TGTGCCTGGAGTAGAGGGACTTCCCCCGATGAGCAGTTCTTC
CAWSRGTSPDEQFF
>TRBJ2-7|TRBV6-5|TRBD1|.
TGTGCCAGCCGCCGGGACAGGGCTCCCTACGAGCAGTACTTC
CASRRDRAPYEQYF
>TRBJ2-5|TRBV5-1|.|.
TGCGCCAGCAGCTTTAGACTCCAAGAGACCCAGTACTTC
CASSFRLQETQYF
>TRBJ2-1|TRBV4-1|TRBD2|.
TGCGCCAGCAGCCAATTAGGACTAGCGGGATTATCCTTCGGGAGGGATGAGCAGTTCTTC
CASSQLGLAGLSFGRDEQFF
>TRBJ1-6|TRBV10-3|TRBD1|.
TGTGCCATCAGTTCTGGGACAGGGCTCGCGAGCTCACCCCTCCACTTT
CAISSGTGLASSPLHF
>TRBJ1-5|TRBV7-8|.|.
TGTGCCAGCAGCCAGGGGTATAGCAATCAGCCCCAGCATTTT
CASSQGYSNQPQHF
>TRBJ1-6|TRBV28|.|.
TGTGCCAGCAGTACGACGGTTTATAATTCACCCCTCCACTTT
CASSTTVYNSPLHF